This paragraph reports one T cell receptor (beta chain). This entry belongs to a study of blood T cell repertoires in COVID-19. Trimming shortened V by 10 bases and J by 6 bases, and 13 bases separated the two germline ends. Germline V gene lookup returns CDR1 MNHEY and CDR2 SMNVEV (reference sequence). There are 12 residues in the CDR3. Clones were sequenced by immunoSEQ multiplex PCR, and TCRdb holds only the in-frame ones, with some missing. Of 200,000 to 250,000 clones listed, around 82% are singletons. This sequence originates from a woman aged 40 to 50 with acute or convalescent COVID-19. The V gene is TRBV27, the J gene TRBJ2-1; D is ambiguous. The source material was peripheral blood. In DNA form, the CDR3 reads TGTGCCACCTCAGGAAGTTTCAATGAGCAGTTCTTC. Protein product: CATSGSFNEQFF.